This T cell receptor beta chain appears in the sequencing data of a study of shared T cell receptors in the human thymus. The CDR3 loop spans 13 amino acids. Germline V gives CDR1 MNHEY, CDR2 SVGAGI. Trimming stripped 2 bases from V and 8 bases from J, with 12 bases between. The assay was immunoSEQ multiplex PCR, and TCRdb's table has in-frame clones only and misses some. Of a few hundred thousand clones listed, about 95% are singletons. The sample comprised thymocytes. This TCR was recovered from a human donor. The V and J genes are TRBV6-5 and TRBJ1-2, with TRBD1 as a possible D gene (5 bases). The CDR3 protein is CASSYETVSGYTF. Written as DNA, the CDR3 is TGTGCCAGCAGTTACGAGACAGTAAGCGGCTACACCTTC.